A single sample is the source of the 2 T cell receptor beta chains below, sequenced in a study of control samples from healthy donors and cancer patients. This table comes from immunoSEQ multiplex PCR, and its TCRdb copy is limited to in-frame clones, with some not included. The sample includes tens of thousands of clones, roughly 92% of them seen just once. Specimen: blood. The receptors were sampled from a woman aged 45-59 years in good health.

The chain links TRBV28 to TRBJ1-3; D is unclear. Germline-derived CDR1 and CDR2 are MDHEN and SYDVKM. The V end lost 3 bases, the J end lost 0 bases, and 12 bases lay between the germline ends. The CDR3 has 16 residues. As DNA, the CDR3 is TGTGCCAGCAGTTTGTTAGGGTTTGGCTCTGGAAACACCATATATTTT. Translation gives CASSLLGFGSGNTIYF. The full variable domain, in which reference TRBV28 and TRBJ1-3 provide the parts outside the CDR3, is DVKVTQSSRYLVKRTGEKVFLECVQDMDHENMFWYRQDPGLGLRLIYFSYDVKMKEKGDIPEGYSVSREKKERFSLILESASTNQTSMYLCASSLLGFGSGNTIYFGEGSWLTVV.

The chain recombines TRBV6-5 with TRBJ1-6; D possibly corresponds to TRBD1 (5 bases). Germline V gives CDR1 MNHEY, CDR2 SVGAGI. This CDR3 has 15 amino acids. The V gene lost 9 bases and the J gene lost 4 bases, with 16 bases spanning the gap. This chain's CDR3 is CASQGGIQYNSPLHF. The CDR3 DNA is TGTGCCAGTCAGGGCGGAATACAATATAATTCACCCCTCCACTTT.